Presented here are 6 T cell receptor beta chains from one specimen sequenced in a study of metastatic and nonmetastatic thyroid tumors. MiXCR reprocessed the PCR reads for TCRdb. The profile covers about 11,000 clones, with 28% appearing a single time and over 9.5% taken by the ten largest. No patient received treatment before thyroid surgery. Source material: tumor tissue. The receptor source for this set is a male donor with papillary thyroid cancer or a benign thyroid nodule (not recorded which). Some clones in this sample may be carry-over from other donors' samples.

V usage is TRBV30 and J usage is TRBJ1-1, with D hard to call. The V gene's germline CDR1 is GTSNPN and CDR2 SVGIG (reference sequence). The CDR3 covers 15 residues. V dropped 5 bases and J dropped 0 bases, with 16 bases sitting between them. The CDR3 loop is CAWAYRPAMNTEAFF. CDR3 coding DNA: TGTGCCTGGGCGTATCGACCGGCCATGAACACTGAAGCTTTCTTT.

Notes on this clone: Different DNA sequences within this sample yield the same CDR3. The V gene is TRBV6-5, the J gene TRBJ2-1; 7 positions match TRBD2. Germline CDR1 is MNHEY and CDR2 is SVGAGI. V trimming: 5 bases; J trimming: 7 bases; junction bases outside the gene matches: 17. This CDR3 is built from 17 residues. The CDR3 loop is CASSPPVGRESANEQFF. The CDR3 nucleotides are TGTGCCAGCAGTCCTCCTGTGGGGCGGGAGTCTGCTAATGAGCAGTTCTTC.

At least ten counts were recorded for this clone. The rearrangement joins TRBV10-3 to TRBJ1-1; D remains unclear. The CDR3 loop spans 15 amino acids. Germline CDR1 ENHRY, CDR2 SYGVKD. The V end was cut by 4 bases, the J end by 4 bases, with 16 bases between. The CDR3, as DNA: TGTGCCATCAGTGGATCGGCGGGTTCAGCCACTGAAGCTTTCTTT. It specifies CAISGSAGSATEAFF.

As to this clone: A much bigger clone sits one base away, suggesting this may be a read error. This sequence joins TRBV27 and TRBJ2-5; 7 nucleotides align to TRBD1. CDR1 is MNHEY and CDR2 is SMNVEV in the germline V gene (reference sequence). This CDR3 is built from 17 residues. Germline trimming cut 7 bases from V and 5 bases from J; bases unmatched to any gene: 19. The CDR3 DNA is TGTGCCAGCAAACCGGGACAGACCTACAGGGACCGGGAGACCCAGTACTTC. This translates into CASKPGQTYRDRETQYF.

This clone has only a few counts. The V call is TRBV12-3 or TRBV12-4, the J call TRBJ2-1; 8 bases agree with TRBD2. The CDR3 is made up of 13 amino acids. CDR3 protein: CATQREYCNEQFF. CDR3 sequence (DNA): TGTGCTACTCAGCGGGAGTATTGCAATGAGCAGTTCTTC.

As regards this clone: The junction shows a germline mismatch at one end, possibly a read error. This sequence joins TRBV5-1 and TRBJ1-2, with 10 nucleotides matching TRBD1. This CDR3 has 15 residues. CDR1 is SGHRS, CDR2 YFSETQ, per germline. This CDR3 reads CASRAPGQGYYVYTF. CDR3 in DNA: TGCGCCAGCAGGGCCCCGGGACAGGGGTACTATGTCTACACCTTC.